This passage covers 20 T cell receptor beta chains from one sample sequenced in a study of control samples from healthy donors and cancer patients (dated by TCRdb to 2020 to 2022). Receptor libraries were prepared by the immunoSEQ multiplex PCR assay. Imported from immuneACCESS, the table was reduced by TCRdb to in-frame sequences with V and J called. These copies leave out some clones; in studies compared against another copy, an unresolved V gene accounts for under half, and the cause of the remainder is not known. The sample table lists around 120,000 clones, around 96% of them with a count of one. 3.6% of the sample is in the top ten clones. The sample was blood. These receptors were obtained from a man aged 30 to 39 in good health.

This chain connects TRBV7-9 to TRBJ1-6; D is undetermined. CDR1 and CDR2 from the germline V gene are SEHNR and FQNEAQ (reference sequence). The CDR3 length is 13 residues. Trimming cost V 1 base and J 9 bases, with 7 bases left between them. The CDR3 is CASSLGVSSPLHF. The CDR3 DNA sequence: TGTGCCAGCAGCTTAGGGGTTAGTTCACCCCTCCACTTT.

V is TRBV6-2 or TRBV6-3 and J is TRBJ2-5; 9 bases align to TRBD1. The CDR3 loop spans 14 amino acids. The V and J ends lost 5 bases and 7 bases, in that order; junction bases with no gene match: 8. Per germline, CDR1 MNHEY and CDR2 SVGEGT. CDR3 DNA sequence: TGTGCCAGCAGTCCGACAGGGGGTGTAGGGACCCAGTACTTC. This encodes CASSPTGGVGTQYF.

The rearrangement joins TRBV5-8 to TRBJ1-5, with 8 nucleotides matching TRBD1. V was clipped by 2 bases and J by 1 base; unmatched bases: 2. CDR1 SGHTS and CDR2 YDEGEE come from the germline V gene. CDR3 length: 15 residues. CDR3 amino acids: CASSFDRGSNQPQHF. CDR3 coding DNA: TGTGCCAGCAGCTTCGACAGGGGCAGCAATCAGCCCCAGCATTTT.

DNA of the CDR3: TGCAGCGTCGTAACTCCGGAGAGGAGGCTTCAGTACTTC. Translating it yields CSVVTPERRLQYF. The chain is built from TRBV29-1 and TRBJ2-4; D might be TRBD2 (5 bases). The CDR3 contains 13 residues. Germline CDR1 SQVTM, CDR2 ANQGSEA. Trimming took 6 bases from V and 11 from J, leaving 20 bases between them.

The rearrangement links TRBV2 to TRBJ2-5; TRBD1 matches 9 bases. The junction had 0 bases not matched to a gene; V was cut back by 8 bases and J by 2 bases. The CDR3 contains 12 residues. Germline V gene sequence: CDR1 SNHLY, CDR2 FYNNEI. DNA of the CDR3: TGTGCCAGCGACAGGGGGCAAGAGACCCAGTACTTC. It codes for CASDRGQETQYF.

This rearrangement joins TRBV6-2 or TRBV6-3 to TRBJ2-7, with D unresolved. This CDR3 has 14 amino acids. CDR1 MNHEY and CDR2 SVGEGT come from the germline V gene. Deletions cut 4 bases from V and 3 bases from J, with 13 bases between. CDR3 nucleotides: TGTGCCAGCAGTTGGGGAATGCTCCTCTACGAGCAGTACTTC. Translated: CASSWGMLLYEQYF.

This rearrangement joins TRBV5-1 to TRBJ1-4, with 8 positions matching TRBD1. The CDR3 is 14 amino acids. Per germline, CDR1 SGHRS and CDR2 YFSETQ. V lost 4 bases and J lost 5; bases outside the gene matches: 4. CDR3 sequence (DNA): TGCGCCAGCAGCGCGGGACAGGAAAATGAAAAACTGTTTTTT. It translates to CASSAGQENEKLFF.

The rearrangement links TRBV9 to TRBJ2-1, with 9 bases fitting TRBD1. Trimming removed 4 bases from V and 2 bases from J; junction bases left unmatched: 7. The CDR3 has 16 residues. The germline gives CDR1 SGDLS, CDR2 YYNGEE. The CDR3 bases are TGTGCCAGCAGCTTCACAACAGGGGGCACCTACAATGAGCAGTTCTTC. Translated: CASSFTTGGTYNEQFF.

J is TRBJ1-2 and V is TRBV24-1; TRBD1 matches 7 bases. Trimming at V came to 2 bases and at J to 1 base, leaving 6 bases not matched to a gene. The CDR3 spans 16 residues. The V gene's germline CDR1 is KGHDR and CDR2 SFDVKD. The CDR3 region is CATSDSGTVHNYGYTF. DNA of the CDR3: TGTGCCACCAGTGATTCCGGGACAGTACATAACTATGGCTACACCTTC.

The CDR3 sequence is CASSQVAGNNNQPQHF. CDR3 coding DNA: TGCGCCAGCAGCCAAGTCGCAGGGAATAACAATCAGCCCCAGCATTTT. The chain uses TRBV4-3 and TRBJ1-5; a possible D gene is TRBD1 (5 bases). This CDR3 spans 16 amino acids. From germline, CDR1 is LGHNA and CDR2 YSLEER. The ends were cut back, 1 base at V and 3 bases at J, with 13 bases in the middle.

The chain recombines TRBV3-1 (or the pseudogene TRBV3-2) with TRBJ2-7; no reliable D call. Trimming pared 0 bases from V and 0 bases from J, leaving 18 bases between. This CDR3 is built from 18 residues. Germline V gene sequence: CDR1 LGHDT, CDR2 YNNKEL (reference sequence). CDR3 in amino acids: CASSQDRWAGLSSYEQYF. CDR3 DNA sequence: TGTGCCAGCAGCCAAGATCGGTGGGCCGGGCTGAGCTCCTACGAGCAGTACTTC.

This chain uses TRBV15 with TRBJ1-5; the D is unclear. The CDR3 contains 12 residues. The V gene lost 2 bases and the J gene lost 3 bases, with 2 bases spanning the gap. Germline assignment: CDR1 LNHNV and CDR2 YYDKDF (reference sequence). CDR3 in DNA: TGTGCCACCAGCAGAATCAATCAGCCCCAGCATTTT. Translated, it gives CATSRINQPQHF.

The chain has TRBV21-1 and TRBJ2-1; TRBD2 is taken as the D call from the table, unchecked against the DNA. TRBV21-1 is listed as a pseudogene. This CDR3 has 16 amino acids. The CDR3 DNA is TGTGCCAGCAGCAATGAGACTAGCGGGGGGCCTAATGAGCAGTTCTTC. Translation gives CASSNETSGGPNEQFF.

In nucleotides, the CDR3 is TGCGCCAGCAGCCAAGGACACCTCTACGAGCAGTACTTC. Translating gives CASSQGHLYEQYF. The rearrangement uses TRBV4-3 and TRBJ2-7; D not certain. CDR3 length equals 13 residues. Germline V CDR1 and CDR2: LGHNA, YSLEER. The V end was cut by 1 base, the J end by 3 bases, with 7 bases between.

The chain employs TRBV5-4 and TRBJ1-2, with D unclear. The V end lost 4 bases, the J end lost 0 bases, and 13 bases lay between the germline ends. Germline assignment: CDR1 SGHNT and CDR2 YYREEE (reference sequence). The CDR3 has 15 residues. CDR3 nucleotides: TGTGCCAGCAGCCTTGGCGGATCTCCTAACTATGGCTACACCTTC. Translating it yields CASSLGGSPNYGYTF.

The CDR3: CASSFRTGGKGTEAFF. CDR3 DNA: TGTGCCAGCAGCTTTAGGACAGGAGGTAAAGGGACTGAAGCTTTCTTT. The chain joins TRBV7-2 to TRBJ1-1; TRBD1 agrees at 7 bases. This CDR3 has 16 amino acids. The ends lost 3 bases at V and 5 bases at J; junction bases unmatched: 12. In germline, CDR1 is SGHTA, CDR2 FQGNSA.

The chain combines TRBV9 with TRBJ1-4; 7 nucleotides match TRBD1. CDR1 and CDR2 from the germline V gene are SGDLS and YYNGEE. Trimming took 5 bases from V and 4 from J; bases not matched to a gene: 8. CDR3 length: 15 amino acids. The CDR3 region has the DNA TGTGCCAGCAGTTCTGGGGACAGCTATAATGAAAAACTGTTTTTT. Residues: CASSSGDSYNEKLFF.

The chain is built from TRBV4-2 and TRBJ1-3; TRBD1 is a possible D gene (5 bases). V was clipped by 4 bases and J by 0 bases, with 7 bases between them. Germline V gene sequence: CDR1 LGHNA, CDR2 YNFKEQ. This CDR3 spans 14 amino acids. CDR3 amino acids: CASSRTGSGNTIYF. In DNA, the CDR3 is TGTGCCAGCAGCCGCACAGGCTCTGGAAACACCATATATTTT.

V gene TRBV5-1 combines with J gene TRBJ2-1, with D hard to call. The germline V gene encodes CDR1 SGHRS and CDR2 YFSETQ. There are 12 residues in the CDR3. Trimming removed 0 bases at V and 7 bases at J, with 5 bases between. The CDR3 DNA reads TGCGCCAGCAGCTTGGGGGTAAATGAGCAGTTCTTC. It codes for CASSLGVNEQFF. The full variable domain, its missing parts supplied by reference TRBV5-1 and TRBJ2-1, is KAGVTQTPRYLIKTRGQQVTLSCSPISGHRSVSWYQQTPGQGLQFLFEYFSETQRNKGNFPGRFSGRQFSNSRSEMNVSTLELGDSALYLCASSLGVNEQFFGPGTRLTVL.

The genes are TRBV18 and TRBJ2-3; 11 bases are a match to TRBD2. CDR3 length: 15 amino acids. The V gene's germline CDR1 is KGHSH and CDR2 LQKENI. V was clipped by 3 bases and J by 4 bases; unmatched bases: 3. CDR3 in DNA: TGTGCCAGCTCACCGCTAGCGGGGGGCTCAGATACGCAGTATTTT. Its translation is CASSPLAGGSDTQYF.